This record covers a single TCR beta chain. Antigen specificity is unknown. This sample stems from a study of neoadjuvant anti-PD-1 for oral cavity cancer. Whole-study context: Around day 43, patients without progression received a fourth nivolumab dose before surgery.

The CDR3 sequence is 14 residues long. J was trimmed by 6 bases and V by 0 bases; bases with no gene match: 4. Looked up from germline, CDR1 is SGHTA and CDR2 is FQGNSA. Six replicates per PBMC sample, mostly from around 500 ng of genomic DNA. Repertoires were generated with immunoSEQ multiplex PCR, while TCRdb's copy carries only in-frame clones and drops some. The sample has just over 65,000 clones; 85% are singletons. Time point specified: after neoadjuvant nivolumab, at surgical resection. Patients had newly diagnosed, untreated stage II-IVA oral cavity squamous cell carcinoma. General observations from the study: After neoadjuvant nivolumab, PBMC T cell clonality was significantly higher in non-responders than responders.

The material sequenced was PBMCs, taken after nivolumab (anti-PD-1) treatment. The TCR originated in a person aged 35-80 years with oral cavity squamous cell carcinoma. This sequence joins TRBV7-2 and TRBJ2-7; 8 nucleotides align to TRBD2. CDR3 protein: CASSLASGTSEQYF. The CDR3 DNA reads as TGTGCCAGCAGCTTAGCTAGCGGGACATCCGAGCAGTACTTC.